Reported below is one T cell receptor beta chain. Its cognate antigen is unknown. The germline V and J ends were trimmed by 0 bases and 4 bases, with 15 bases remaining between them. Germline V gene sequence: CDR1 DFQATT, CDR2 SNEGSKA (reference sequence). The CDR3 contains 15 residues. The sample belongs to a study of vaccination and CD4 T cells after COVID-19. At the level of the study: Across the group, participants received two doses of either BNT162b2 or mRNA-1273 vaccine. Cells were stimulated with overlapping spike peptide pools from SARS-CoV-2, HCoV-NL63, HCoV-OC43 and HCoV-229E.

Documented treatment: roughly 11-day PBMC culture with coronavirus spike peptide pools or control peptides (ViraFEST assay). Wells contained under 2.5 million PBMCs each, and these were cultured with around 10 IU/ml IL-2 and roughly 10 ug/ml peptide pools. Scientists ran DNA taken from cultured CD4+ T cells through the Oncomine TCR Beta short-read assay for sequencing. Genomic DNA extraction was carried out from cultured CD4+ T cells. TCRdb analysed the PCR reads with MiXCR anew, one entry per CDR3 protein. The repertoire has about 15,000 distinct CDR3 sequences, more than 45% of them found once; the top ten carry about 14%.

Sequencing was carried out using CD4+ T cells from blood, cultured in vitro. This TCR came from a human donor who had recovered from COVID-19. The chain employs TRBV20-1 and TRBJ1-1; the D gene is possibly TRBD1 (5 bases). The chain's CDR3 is CSARDVGRGGTEAFF. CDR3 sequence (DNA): TGCAGTGCTAGAGACGTCGGAAGGGGAGGCACTGAAGCTTTCTTT.